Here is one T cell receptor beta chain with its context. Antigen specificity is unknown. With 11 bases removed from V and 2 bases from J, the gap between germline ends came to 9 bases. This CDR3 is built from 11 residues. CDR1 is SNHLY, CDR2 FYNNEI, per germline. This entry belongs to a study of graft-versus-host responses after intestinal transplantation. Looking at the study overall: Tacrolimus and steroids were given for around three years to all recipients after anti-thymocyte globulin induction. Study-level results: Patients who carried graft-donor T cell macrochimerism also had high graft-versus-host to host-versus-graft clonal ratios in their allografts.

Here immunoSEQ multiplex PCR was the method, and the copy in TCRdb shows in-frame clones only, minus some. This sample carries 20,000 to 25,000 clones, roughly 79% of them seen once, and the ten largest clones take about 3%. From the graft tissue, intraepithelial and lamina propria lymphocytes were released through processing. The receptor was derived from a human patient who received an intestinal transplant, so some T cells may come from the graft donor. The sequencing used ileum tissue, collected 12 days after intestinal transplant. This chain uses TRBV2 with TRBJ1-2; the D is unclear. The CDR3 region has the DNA TGTGCCGGCCAGTCCAACTATGGCTACACCTTC. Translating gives CAGQSNYGYTF.